This TCR beta chain derives from a study of blood T cells in healthy people across ages. This CDR3 spans 14 amino acids. V was trimmed by 0 bases and J by 5 bases, leaving 13 bases between them. Germline V gene data show CDR1 as GTSNPN and CDR2 as SVGIG (reference sequence). This clonotype was picked up a small number of times. Together with a sample-barcoded 5' primer, a J-beta primer mix was included in a second PCR lasting about 7 to 11 cycles. TCRdb passed the 5' RACE reads through MiXCR, listing each CDR3 protein once. This table has around 1,000,000 distinct CDR3 sequences, 35% to 45% appearing once.

Sequencing was carried out using blood. This clonotype was sampled from a man aged 18-30 years in good health. This chain joins TRBV30 and TRBJ1-1; D gene uncertain. CDR3 loop: CAWSVGFGYTEAFF. Written as DNA, the CDR3 is TGTGCCTGGAGTGTGGGGTTTGGGTATACTGAAGCTTTCTTT.